Following are 5 T cell receptor beta chains from one sample sequenced in a study of cytomegalovirus exposure and HLA in healthy donors. This PCR relied on a set of 60 Vbeta primers and 13 Jbeta primers. Method: immunoSEQ multiplex PCR; TCRdb's copy keeps in-frame clones and lacks some. The sample lists roughly 160,000 clones, roughly 70% occurring once. The sequenced sample consisted of PBMCs. The receptor source for this set is a woman in her thirties in good health and CMV-seronegative.

In this sample, this clone turned up once. This chain uses TRBV7-2 with TRBJ2-2; TRBD1 matches 9 bases. V trimming: 5 bases; J trimming: 5 bases; junction bases outside the gene matches: 18. CDR1 and CDR2 from the germline V gene are SGHTA and FQGNSA. The CDR3 sequence is 19 residues long. CDR3 nucleotides: TGTGCCAGCAGCCCGGGTCCCGGGACAGGGAAAGTACGAACCGGGGAGCTGTTTTTT. Amino acids: CASSPGPGTGKVRTGELFF.

Notes on this clone: The sample has other DNA sequences that encode this CDR3 too. The V gene is TRBV29-1, the J gene TRBJ2-1; no clear D gene. V was pared by 4 bases and J by 0 bases, with 13 bases between. CDR3 length: 15 residues. Germline V gene lookup returns CDR1 SQVTM and CDR2 ANQGSEA. The CDR3 loop is CSVVLAVRSYNEQFF. The CDR3 DNA follows: TGCAGCGTTGTTCTGGCGGTTCGCTCCTACAATGAGCAGTTCTTC.

The J gene is TRBJ1-5, the V gene TRBV28, with 8 bases aligning to TRBD1. This CDR3 is built from 15 residues. Germline CDR1 and CDR2: MDHEN and SYDVKM. V lost 6 bases and J lost 7; bases outside the gene matches: 11. CDR3 nucleotide sequence: TGTGCCAGCAGGGCCTCGGACAGGGAATGGCAGCCCCAGCATTTT. Translating it yields CASRASDREWQPQHF.

About this clone: A junction end diverges from the germline sequence, so it may reflect a read error. The V and J genes are TRBV7-9 and TRBJ1-5, with D unresolved. This CDR3 is 12 amino acids long. Germline-derived CDR1 and CDR2 are SEHNR and FQNEAQ (reference sequence). The CDR3 coding sequence is TGTTCCAGCAGCTTCCAAAATCAGCCCCAGCATTTT. This encodes CSSSFQNQPQHF.

The gene calls are TRBV7-9 and TRBJ2-5; tentative D call: TRBD2 (7 bases). Germline V lookup: CDR1 SEHNR, CDR2 FQNEAQ (reference sequence). Trimming removed 2 bases at V and 1 base at J, with 11 bases between. The CDR3 runs to 15 residues. The CDR3 DNA sequence: TGTGCCAGCAGCTTACTCGGGGGGCCCCAAGAGACCCAGTACTTC. Protein product: CASSLLGGPQETQYF. The full variable domain, completed using reference TRBV7-9 and TRBJ2-5, is DTGVSQNPRHKITKRGQNVTFRCDPISEHNRLYWYRQTLGQGPEFLTYFQNEAQLEKSRLLSDRFSAERPKGSFSTLEIQRTEQGDSAMYLCASSLLGGPQETQYFGPGTRLLVL.